This record concerns one T cell receptor beta chain sequence. The length of the CDR3 is 17 residues. These data belong to a study of blood T cell repertoires in COVID-19. About the research overall: There were acute and convalescent COVID-19 samples, and they came from the United States, Italy and Spain. PBMCs, B-cell-depleted T cells, or T cells were the source of the cDNA or gDNA that made up the material.

Profiled with immunoSEQ multiplex PCR; TCRdb holds only in-frame clones, not every one. The data show around 300,000 clones, with about 89% seen just once and under 5.5% held by the top ten. Ages ranged from about 18 to 100 years, with residence in some 25 US areas. Cohorts were determined from participant-reported clinical history. This receptor was taken from a woman aged 25 to 39 who had recovered from COVID-19. The chain carries TRBV21-1 and TRBJ1-5. TRBV21-1 is designated a pseudogene. The sequenced sample consisted of PBMCs or T cells enriched from blood (not recorded which). The CDR3 nucleotides read TGTGCCAGCAGCAAAGGGCAGACCGGGGGTGGCAATCAGCCCCAGCATTTT. It encodes CASSKGQTGGGNQPQHF.